The rows below give T cell receptor beta chains drawn from one sample of a study of post-analysis software for immune sequencing data. Via MiXCR, TCRdb re-called the PCR reads, giving one row per CDR3 protein. The table lists 820,000 or so distinct CDR3 sequences, about 50% of them singletons. Sequences were obtained from blood. Source of these receptors: a girl aged 5-17 years with multiple sclerosis. Both conserved end residues are part of each CDR3. The D gene is left open where the match is weak. Clone size is shown for a subset of rows, as once, few, many or a class of expanded clone.

TRBJ2-3 | TRBV28 | TRBD2 | NA | CASSLFRLADDTDTQYF | TGTGCCAGCAGTTTATTCCGACTAGCGGATGACACAGATACGCAGTATTTT
TRBJ2-1 | TRBV20-1 | NA | NA | CSAFSGTRGLNEQFF | TGCAGTGCTTTTTCCGGGACCCGGGGGTTGAATGAGCAGTTCTTC
TRBJ1-4 | TRBV7-6 | NA | NA | CASSLAGFGEKLFF | TGTGCCAGCAGCTTAGCGGGGTTCGGTGAAAAACTGTTTTTT
TRBJ2-7 | TRBV11-2 | TRBD1 | NA | CASKSMTGQSPYEQYF | TGTGCCAGCAAGAGTATGACGGGACAGAGCCCCTACGAGCAGTACTTC
TRBJ2-7 | TRBV5-1 | TRBD2 | NA | CASRASGSYNEQYF | TGCGCCAGCAGGGCTAGCGGGTCTTACAATGAGCAGTACTTC
TRBJ2-7 | TRBV12-3/TRBV12-4 | TRBD2 | NA | CASSPAREAGEVVRMLSEQYF | TGTGCCAGCAGCCCCGCCCGGGAAGCGGGAGAAGTGGTGAGAATGCTCAGCGAGCAGTACTTC
TRBJ1-5 | TRBV15 | NA | NA | CATSRDRVGQPQHF | TGTGCCACCAGCAGAGATAGGGTAGGGCAGCCCCAGCATTTT
TRBJ2-5 | TRBV11-2 | NA | once | CASSPVGKTQYF | TGTGCCAGCAGCCCGGTGGGAAAGACCCAGTACTTC
TRBJ2-5 | TRBV7-9 | NA | NA | CASSLKPTTETQYF | TGTGCCAGCAGCTTAAAACCGACGACGGAGACCCAGTACTTC
TRBJ2-2 | TRBV15 | NA | NA | CATSRSSQGELFF | TGTGCCACCAGCAGATCCAGTCAGGGGGAGCTGTTTTTT
TRBJ1-6 | TRBV6-1 | NA | NA | CASSPASRAGSPLHF | TGTGCCAGCAGCCCAGCGTCCAGGGCCGGTTCACCCCTCCACTTT
TRBJ2-1 | TRBV6-5 | NA | NA | CASSYGQGYNEQFF | TGTGCCAGCAGTTACGGGCAGGGCTACAATGAGCAGTTCTTC
TRBJ2-7 | TRBV7-9 | TRBD1 | NA | CASSLARGQGNEQYF | TGTGCCAGCAGCTTAGCGAGGGGACAGGGGAACGAGCAGTACTTC
TRBJ1-2 | TRBV12-3/TRBV12-4 | NA | NA | CASSSEILSINYGYTF | TGTGCCAGCAGTTCTGAGATTCTGAGCATTAACTATGGCTACACCTTC
TRBJ2-1 | TRBV2 | NA | NA | CARATVLNEQFF | TGTGCCAGAGCGACAGTCTTGAATGAGCAGTTCTTC
TRBJ2-5 | TRBV6-2/TRBV6-3 | TRBD2 | NA | CASSPGTSGGKTQYF | TGTGCCAGCAGCCCCGGGACTAGCGGGGGAAAGACCCAGTACTTC
TRBJ1-2 | TRBV20-1 | TRBD1 | NA | CSPNRGHYGYTF | TGCAGTCCCAACAGGGGTCACTATGGCTACACCTTC
TRBJ2-1 | TRBV5-1 | NA | few | CASSLEGYEQFF | TGTGCCAGCAGCTTGGAGGGGTATGAGCAGTTCTTC
TRBJ2-1 | TRBV7-9 | TRBD1 | NA | CASSPGTAYNERFF | TGTGCCAGCAGCCCTGGGACAGCCTACAATGAGCGGTTCTTC
TRBJ2-3 | TRBV29-1 | NA | few | CSVARGLTDTQYF | TGCAGCGTTGCCCGGGGGCTTACAGATACGCAGTATTTT
TRBJ2-7 | TRBV5-1 | NA | NA | CASSLNGRRPLEQYF | TGCGCCAGCAGCTTGAACGGACGGAGGCCCCTCGAGCAGTACTTC
TRBJ2-1 | TRBV5-1 | TRBD2 | NA | CASRGTSASYNEQFF | TGCGCCAGCCGGGGGACTAGCGCTTCCTACAATGAGCAGTTCTTC
TRBJ1-6 | TRBV10-3 | TRBD1 | NA | CAIRGQGARNSPLHF | TGTGCCATCAGGGGACAGGGGGCTAGGAATTCACCCCTCCACTTT
TRBJ2-3 | TRBV5-1 | NA | few | CASSRAGHTSTDTQYF | TGCGCCAGCAGCCGCGCTGGGCATACCAGCACAGATACGCAGTATTTT
TRBJ1-2 | TRBV20-1 | TRBD1 | NA | CSAQTSPGQSNYGYTF | TGCAGTGCTCAAACATCCCCGGGACAGAGTAACTATGGCTACACCTTC
TRBJ2-1 | TRBV29-1 | TRBD2 | few | CSVERGAPYNEQFF | TGCAGCGTCGAGCGGGGGGCCCCCTACAATGAGCAGTTCTTC
TRBJ1-1 | TRBV6-4 | NA | NA | CASSLRSNTEAFF | TGTGCCAGCAGTTTGCGTTCGAACACTGAAGCTTTCTTT
TRBJ2-5 | TRBV4-1 | NA | few | CASSQVGIGGQETQYF | TGCGCCAGCAGCCAAGTAGGAATTGGCGGACAAGAGACCCAGTACTTC
TRBJ2-7 | TRBV12-3/TRBV12-4 | TRBD2 | few | CASRSGRNTYEQYF | TGTGCCAGCAGGAGCGGGAGGAACACCTACGAGCAGTACTTC
TRBJ2-1 | TRBV18 | NA | few | CASSPLTAKPNEQFF | TGTGCCAGCTCACCACTGACAGCCAAACCCAATGAGCAGTTCTTC
TRBJ2-1 | TRBV7-2 | TRBD2 | NA | CASSLRLAGGAAYNEQFF | TGTGCCAGCAGCTTACGACTAGCGGGGGGGGCGGCATACAATGAGCAGTTCTTC
TRBJ2-1 | TRBV20-1 | NA | NA | CSATQASYNEQFF | TGCAGTGCTACCCAAGCGTCCTACAATGAGCAGTTCTTC
TRBJ2-1 | TRBV6-6 | TRBD2 | few | CASTTSGGRAPYNEQFF | TGTGCCAGCACTACTTCGGGCGGGAGGGCCCCCTACAATGAGCAGTTCTTC
TRBJ1-1 | TRBV2 | NA | NA | CASSKEGNTEAFF | TGTGCCAGCAGTAAGGAGGGGAACACTGAAGCTTTCTTT
TRBJ2-1 | TRBV7-8 | NA | NA | CASSPGPIRHNEQFF | TGTGCCAGCAGCCCCGGACCTATACGGCACAATGAGCAGTTCTTC
TRBJ2-3 | TRBV12-3/TRBV12-4 | NA | NA | CASRPPGTASTDTQYF | TGTGCCAGCAGACCCCCGGGAACCGCTAGCACAGATACGCAGTATTTT
TRBJ2-7 | TRBV6-6 | NA | few | CASSAPDEQYF | TGTGCCAGCAGTGCCCCGGACGAGCAGTACTTC
TRBJ2-5 | TRBV16 | TRBD1 | NA | CASSQGTGRRETQYF | TGTGCCAGCAGCCAAGGGACAGGGCGACGAGAGACCCAGTACTTC
TRBJ1-1 | TRBV6-4 | TRBD1 | NA | CASSDSHRGHAFF | TGTGCCAGCAGTGACTCACACAGGGGGCACGCTTTCTTT
TRBJ2-5 | TRBV12-3/TRBV12-4 | NA | many | CASSFSRQETQYF | TGTGCCAGCAGCTTTTCCAGGCAAGAGACCCAGTACTTC
TRBJ2-1 | TRBV29-1 | NA | NA | CSVASNSYNEQFF | TGCAGCGTTGCTAGTAACAGCTACAATGAGCAGTTCTTC
TRBJ2-3 | TRBV5-1 | TRBD2 | NA | CASSSNRASGYTDTQYF | TGCGCCAGCAGCTCAAACCGGGCTAGCGGCTACACAGATACGCAGTATTTT
TRBJ2-3 | TRBV10-2 | NA | once | CASSESRGRTSTDTQYF | TGCGCCAGCAGTGAGTCTAGGGGGAGGACTAGCACAGATACGCAGTATTTT
TRBJ2-3 | TRBV7-2 | TRBD2 | many | CASRKPGLATDTQYF | TGTGCCAGCAGGAAACCGGGACTAGCCACAGATACGCAGTATTTT
TRBJ2-7 | TRBV21-1 | NA | NA | CASSKLCRDLTLYYEQYF | TGTGCCAGCAGCAAATTGTGCAGGGACCTAACCCTTTACTACGAGCAGTACTTC
TRBJ2-7 | TRBV20-1 | NA | few | CSARVSSYEQYF | TGCAGTGCTAGAGTTTCATCCTACGAGCAGTACTTC
TRBJ2-5 | TRBV7-2 | TRBD2 | once | CASSLGLAGGPVAKTQYF | TGTGCCAGCAGCCTGGGACTAGCGGGAGGGCCGGTGGCTAAGACCCAGTACTTC
TRBJ2-5 | TRBV12-3/TRBV12-4 | TRBD1 | NA | CASRGQGQIGEQYF | TGTGCCAGCAGAGGACAGGGGCAAATCGGGGAGCAGTACTTC
TRBJ1-5 | TRBV29-1 | NA | NA | CSVETGGQPQHF | TGCAGCGTTGAAACGGGGGGTCAGCCCCAGCATTTT
TRBJ2-7 | TRBV6-6 | TRBD2 | NA | CASSYNSASGIPYEQYF | TGTGCCAGCAGTTATAATTCAGCTAGCGGGATTCCATACGAGCAGTACTTC
TRBJ2-1 | TRBV14 | TRBD2 | few | CASSQTGTSGGAYQFF | TGTGCCAGCAGCCAAACCGGGACTAGCGGGGGGGCCTATCAGTTCTTC
TRBJ2-1 | TRBV6-1 | NA | NA | CASELIDVGVRLSSYNEQFF | TGTGCCAGCGAATTGATAGATGTGGGGGTCCGCCTGAGCTCCTACAATGAGCAGTTCTTC
TRBJ2-5 | TRBV20-1 | NA | few | CSATTRTTQETQYF | TGCAGTGCCACTACCCGAACAACTCAAGAGACCCAGTACTTC
TRBJ2-3 | TRBV6-6 | TRBD2 | once | CASSYSTGGWNTDTQYF | TGTGCCAGCAGTTACTCAACGGGGGGGTGGAACACAGATACGCAGTATTTT
TRBJ2-3 | TRBV29-1 | NA | few | CSVDPPGGGGTQYF | TGCAGCGTGGACCCACCGGGTGGAGGGGGTACGCAGTATTTT
TRBJ2-1 | TRBV6-1 | NA | NA | CASSRSPGAPSSYNEQFF | TGTGCCAGCAGTCGTTCCCCGGGGGCGCCTAGCTCCTACAATGAGCAGTTCTTC
TRBJ2-5 | TRBV20-1 | TRBD2 | few | CSAARPGLAVETQYF | TGCAGTGCTGCAAGACCGGGACTAGCGGTGGAGACCCAGTACTTC
TRBJ2-6 | TRBV7-8 | NA | NA | CASSLAGGGISGANVLTF | TGTGCCAGCAGCTTAGCGGGGGGCGGTATCTCTGGGGCCAACGTCCTGACTTTC